The T cell receptor (beta chain) under discussion was sequenced for a study of CD8+ T cells in alopecia areata. The treatment here: oral pan-JAK inhibitor, 5-10 mg twice daily. RNA extraction and reverse transcription yielded cDNA as sequencing template. Sequenced by immunoSEQ multiplex PCR; TCRdb stores in-frame clones only, minus some. The top ten clones hold 5.5% of a sample with 150,000 to 250,000 clones, 55% to 70% of them seen once. The TCR comes from a human donor with alopecia areata. The sample was CD4+ T cells sorted from blood, taken at week 24, from a patient treated with tofacitinib.

The CDR3 loop is CASSLETQYF. The CDR3 DNA follows: TGTGCCAGCAGTCTAGAGACCCAGTACTTC. The V call is TRBV2, the J call TRBJ2-5; D gene ambiguous. Germline V gives CDR1 SNHLY, CDR2 FYNNEI. V lost 5 bases, J lost 4 bases, and 2 bases lay in between. The CDR3 is 10 amino acids.